This T cell receptor (beta chain) was found in a study of cytomegalovirus exposure and HLA in healthy donors listed by TCRdb under 2017. Concerning the study at large: In an earlier analysis of 587 of the donors, 276 Gb of sequence data and about 110 million unique TCR beta sequences from about 190 million T cells were reported. The later analysis used no new phenotypic data to find candidate immune exposures, relying instead on TCR beta sequences and their occurrence across donors. The study combined high-throughput TCR immunosequencing, statistical association of individual TCRs with disease status, and machine learning to predict cytomegalovirus infection status. The study aimed to test whether cataloging public T cell receptors could reveal signatures of past pathogen exposure. Across some 400 genotyped donors of the cohort, an average of about 220,000 unique TCR beta nucleotide sequences per donor were sequenced, and roughly a sixth of those sequences were non-productive. Using immunosequencing, the study profiled T cell repertoires from 550 to 750 subjects and related those repertoires to cytomegalovirus serostatus. Typing coverage varied by locus: roughly 629-630 donors for A, B, C, DRB1 and DQB1; roughly 560 for DQA1; some 610 for DPA1; 450 to 480 for DPB1. In a later genetic analysis, genome-wide SNP genotypes for about three fifths of the roughly 670 donors were used, and that subset was treated as a discovery cohort. Donor age, sex, ethnicity and CMV serostatus were collected together with the repertoire data. Of the roughly 410 genotyped donors, 70% to 90% were placed in the genetic ancestry cluster associated with self-reported Caucasian donors. A separate validation cohort of over 95 different subjects was used in addition to the roughly 720-subject first cohort. HLA typing covered class I and class II loci at four-digit resolution. To decide whether each TCR beta V gene segment behaved as functional or pseudogenic, an earlier analysis of fewer than 750 of the donors relied on high-throughput TCR beta sequencing. Every repertoire in the discovery cohort had been generated on one and the same sequencing platform. A few DR-DQ haplotypes were treated as single units for association and clustering because of strong linkage in the cohort. An early release that covered fewer than 750 HLA-typed donors contained approximately 300 gigabases of sequencing data and tens of millions of unique TCR sequences. A later analysis re-analyzed previously published TCR beta repertoires from roughly 690 donors and added high-resolution HLA genotyping to study TCR occurrence patterns. Broad study findings and their caveats: In vitro tests confirmed that a few of the cytomegalovirus-associated TCR beta chains recognize cytomegalovirus antigens. A further reported finding was that TCR beta sequences accurately predicted the HLA-A and HLA-B alleles for most subjects in the first cohort. A later genetic analysis associated a missense DCLRE1C variant with V-gene and J-gene trimming of TCR beta chains, and an independent cohort replicated the association. Specific HLA alleles were associated with 18,000 or so TCR beta sequences at a false discovery rate of 0.05 in a later analysis. Linkage disequilibrium might explain the correlated functional status among segregating V segments, but an unknown experimental factor could not be excluded. The study listed 150 to 200 TCR beta chains as associated with cytomegalovirus. Because HLA typing was missing for some donors at each locus, association tests included only the typed subset. The presence/absence analyses assumed that sequencing depth was roughly uniform across donors, and that assumption may not be true. Most CMV-associated TCR beta chains appeared to be HLA-restricted in a later analysis, and the HLA associations seemed to be driven largely by CMV exposure. Most TCR sequences were observed very rarely across donors, whereas some public TCRs were present in many individuals. Because the 87-base-pair reads could not distinguish some IMGT-functional V segments, including TRBV6-2 and TRBV6-3, those segments were excluded. The classifier was reported to diagnose cytomegalovirus status with high specificity and sensitivity in both the original cohort and the validation cohort. It was suggested by the authors that the approach could potentially be generalized to other disease states and immunological phenotypes. About 15 rarely observed V segments, including chromosome 9 orphons, were excluded from the earlier analysis of almost 600 of the donors because counts were too low. Several of the top co-occurrence clusters appeared to be linked to parvovirus B19, influenza, CMV and Epstein-Barr virus, according to a later analysis. Assigning TCR associations to individual alleles was difficult when HLA alleles, especially DR and DQ, strongly co-occurred. In a later genetic analysis, fewer N-insertions in productive TCRs were reported among donors in an Asian-associated ancestry cluster than the roughly 640-donor mean. Compared with equally common non-associated chains, HLA-associated TCR beta chains in a later analysis were more clonally expanded and had lower generation probabilities. In this cohort, only TCR beta chains were sequenced, and detectable features were limited by the absence of alpha or paired-chain data. For the cohort, immune exposure information was limited to CMV serostatus. A later analysis found that TCR association rates varied across HLA loci, with DRB1 alleles showing the most associated TCRs and HLA-C alleles the fewest. An earlier analysis of around 600 of the donors showed that most TCR beta V segments appeared in productive rearrangements either about 87% or about 30% of the time, which broadly matched IMGT annotations. A group of highly shared sequence variants was considered likely to be a technical artifact of the sequencing pipeline.

Libraries were prepared through the immunoSEQ multiplex PCR assay. For the multiplex PCR, a mixture combining 60 forward primers for TCR Vbeta segments and 13 reverse primers for TCR Jbeta segments was used. The CDR3 region of rearranged TCR beta genes was amplified from genomic DNA with a multiplex PCR assay. The Illumina HiSeq System was used to sequence the amplified TCR beta libraries as 87-base-pair reads. Concerning the study's data processing: A later analysis counted about 80 million unique TCR beta chains across the 550 to 700 repertoires, and around 12 million of these chains were shared by at least two donors. Raw reads were error-corrected and collapsed into unique sequences with a nearest-neighbor algorithm that merged closely related sequences to remove PCR and sequencing errors. To assign V, D and J gene segments, CDR3 sequences were aligned to IMGT reference sequences. For a sequence to be retained, at least a six-nucleotide match to both a V gene segment and a J gene segment was required. A rearrangement was called productive if the CDR3 had no stop codons and remained in frame with V and J, and every other rearrangement was called non-productive. Following IMGT convention, CDR3 was defined as the stretch from the second conserved V-encoded cysteine up to the conserved J-encoded phenylalanine. The earlier analysis of about 610 of the donors excluded any sequence lacking an unambiguous match to a single V gene segment. An earlier analysis of 550 to 650 of the donors classified V segments as functional when productive rearrangements were above 56.7% and as segregating when the standard deviation between donors was above 5%. A statistical classification framework was built for diagnosing cytomegalovirus status from the catalog of TCR beta chain sequences. In a later analysis, V and J genes were assigned by comparing TCR nucleotide sequences against IMGT/GENE-DB human TR gene sequences. In a later analysis, CDR3 sequences and most-parsimonious VDJ recombination scenarios were assigned using the TCRdist pipeline. In a later analysis, each TCR beta chain was defined by its CDR3 amino acid sequence together with its V-gene family, and reads lacking a unique V-gene family were excluded. As a way to deal with suspected cross-contamination and a sequencing artifact, a later analysis dropped roughly 600 nucleotide sequences that were highly shared and had low generation probability. A later analysis calculated a clonal expansion index for each public chain from normalized within-repertoire ranks of inferred template counts. Generation probabilities in a later analysis came from a VDJ recombination model fitted to out-of-frame rearrangements, and those results were checked against IGoR. Hypergeometric tests were used in a later analysis to score TCR-TCR, TCR-HLA and TCR-CMV co-occurrence, with a repertoire-size bias correction applied to the TCR pairs. To estimate false discovery rates, a later analysis permuted the HLA or CMV assignments 20 times. In a later analysis, co-occurring TCRs were grouped with DBSCAN, and TCRdist sequence similarity was added when clustering was performed within HLA-allele-positive subsets. Repertoires with fewer than 30,000 or more than 120,000 public chains were left out of co-occurrence clustering, as were five repertoires with anomalous nucleotide sharing. TCRdb mirrors the immuneACCESS table, restricted to in-frame sequences. Some clones are absent from its copies; in checked studies, under half trace to an unresolved V gene, and the reason for the others is unknown. The V and J calls and clone size are taken from that table; D and trimming were inferred from the DNA. The sample table contains 140,000 to 150,000 clones; only one count was recorded for roughly 70% of them. Of the sample, roughly 2% is held by the ten largest clones.

With respect to this clone: There is no known antigen for this receptor. No base quality information exists; no much larger clone differs at one position.

The V end loses 3 bases and the J end loses 0 bases, and a stretch of 7 bases separates them. CDR1 MNHNY and CDR2 SVGAGI were looked up in the germline V gene (reference sequence). The CDR3 goes from the cysteine to the phenylalanine over 14 residues. Only CDR3 DNA is held: 42 bases, read in frame from base 1. The cohort was made up of about 610 healthy bone marrow donors. All cohort members were sampled while nominally healthy, although unrecorded immune exposures were likely present. The donor tested CMV seropositive, placing the donor among the 289 seropositive members of the cohort. A peripheral blood sample was provided by each donor, and peripheral blood mononuclear cells were used for TCR beta sequencing. Genomic DNA was extracted from the blood cell samples with the Qiagen DNeasy Blood Extraction Kit.

The chain is assembled from TRBV6-6 and TRBJ2-3, with the D gene not clear enough to name. This receptor was identified in a woman aged 55-70 years in good health and CMV-seropositive. The material sequenced was PBMCs. For the CDR3, the sequence is CASSYNPSTDTQYF. The nucleotide sequence is given as TGTGCCAGCAGTTATAATCCTAGCACAGATACGCAGTATTTT.